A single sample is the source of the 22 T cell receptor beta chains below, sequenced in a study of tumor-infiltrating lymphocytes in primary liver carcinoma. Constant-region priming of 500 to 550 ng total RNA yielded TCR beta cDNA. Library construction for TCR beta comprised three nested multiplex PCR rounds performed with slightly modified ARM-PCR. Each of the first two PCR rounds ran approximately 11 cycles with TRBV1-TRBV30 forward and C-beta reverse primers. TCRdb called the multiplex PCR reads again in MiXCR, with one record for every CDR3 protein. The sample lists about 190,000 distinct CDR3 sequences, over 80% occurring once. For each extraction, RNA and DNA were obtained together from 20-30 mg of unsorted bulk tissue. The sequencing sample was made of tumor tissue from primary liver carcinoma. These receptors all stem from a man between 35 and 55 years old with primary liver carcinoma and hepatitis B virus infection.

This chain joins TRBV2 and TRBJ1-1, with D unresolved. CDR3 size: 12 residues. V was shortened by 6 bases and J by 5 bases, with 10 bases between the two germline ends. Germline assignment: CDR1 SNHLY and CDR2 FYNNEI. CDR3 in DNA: TGTGCCAGCAGGTCAGACGTAACTGAAGCTTTCTTT. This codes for CASRSDVTEAFF.

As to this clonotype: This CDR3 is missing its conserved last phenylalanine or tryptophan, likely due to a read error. The CDR3 nucleotides are TGTGCCAGCAGTCTTGACCAGCGCATCTCTGGGAACACCATATATCTT. Translating gives CASSLDQRISGNTIYL. The V and J genes are TRBV12-3 or TRBV12-4 and TRBJ1-3; no firm D call. The CDR3 is 16 residues long.

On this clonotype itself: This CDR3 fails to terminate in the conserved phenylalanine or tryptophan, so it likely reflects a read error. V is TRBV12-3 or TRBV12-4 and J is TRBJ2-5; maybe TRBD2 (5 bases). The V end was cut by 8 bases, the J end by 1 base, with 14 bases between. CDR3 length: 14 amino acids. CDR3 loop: CASGLTSSQETQYY. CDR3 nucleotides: TGTGCCAGCGGCCTTACTAGTTCCCAAGAGACCCAGTACTAC.

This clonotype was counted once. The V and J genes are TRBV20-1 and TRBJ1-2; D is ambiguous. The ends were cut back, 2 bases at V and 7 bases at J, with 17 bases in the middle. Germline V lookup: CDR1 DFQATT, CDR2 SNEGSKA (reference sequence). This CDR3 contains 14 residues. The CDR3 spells CSARSRGPAGGYTF. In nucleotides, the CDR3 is TGCAGTGCTAGATCCCGGGGTCCGGCGGGTGGCTACACCTTC.

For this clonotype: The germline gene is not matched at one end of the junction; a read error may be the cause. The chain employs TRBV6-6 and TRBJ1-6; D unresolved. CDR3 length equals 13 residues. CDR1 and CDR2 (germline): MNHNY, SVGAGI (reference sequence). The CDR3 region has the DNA TGTGCCAGCAAGAGCTCCTATAATTTACCCTTCCACTTT. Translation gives CASKSSYNLPFHF.

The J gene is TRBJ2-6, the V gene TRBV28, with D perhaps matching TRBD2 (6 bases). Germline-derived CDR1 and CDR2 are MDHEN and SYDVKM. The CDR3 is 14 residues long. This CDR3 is CPVGGLNGANVLTF. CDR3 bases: TGTCCCGTCGGGGGACTTAATGGGGCCAACGTCCTGACTTTC.

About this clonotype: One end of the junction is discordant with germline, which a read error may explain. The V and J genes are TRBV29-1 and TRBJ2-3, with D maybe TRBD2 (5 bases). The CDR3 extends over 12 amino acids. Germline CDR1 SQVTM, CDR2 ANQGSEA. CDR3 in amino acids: CSSGPSTDTQYF. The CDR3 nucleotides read TGCAGCTCCGGCCCTAGCACAGATACGCAATATTTT.

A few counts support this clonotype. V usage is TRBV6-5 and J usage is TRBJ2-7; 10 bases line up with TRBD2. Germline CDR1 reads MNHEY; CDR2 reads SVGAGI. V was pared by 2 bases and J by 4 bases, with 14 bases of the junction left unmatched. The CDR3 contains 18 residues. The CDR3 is CASSYPGGASGSLYEQYF. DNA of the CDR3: TGTGCCAGCAGTTACCCGGGGGGAGCTAGCGGGAGTCTGTACGAGCAGTACTTC.

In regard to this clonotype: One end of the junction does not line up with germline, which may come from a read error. The CDR3 loop reads CTSSVDVYEQYF. DNA for the CDR3: TGTACCAGCAGTGTGGACGTCTACGAGCAGTACTTC. V is TRBV2 and J is TRBJ2-7, with D unresolved. This CDR3 region has 12 residues. Germline loops: CDR1 SNHLY, CDR2 FYNNEI.

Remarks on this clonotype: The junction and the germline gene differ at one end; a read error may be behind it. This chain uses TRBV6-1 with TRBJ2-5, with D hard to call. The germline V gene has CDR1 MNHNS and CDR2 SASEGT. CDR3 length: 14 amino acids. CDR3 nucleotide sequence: TGTGCAACCGCGGACCGGAGAGTACAAGAGACCCAGTATTTC. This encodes CATADRRVQETQYF.

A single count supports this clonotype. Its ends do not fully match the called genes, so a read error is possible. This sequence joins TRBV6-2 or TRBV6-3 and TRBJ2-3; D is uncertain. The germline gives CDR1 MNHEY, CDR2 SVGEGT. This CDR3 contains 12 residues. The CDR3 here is CASRTSADRQNF. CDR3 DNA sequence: TGTGCCAGCAGGACCTCTGCGGATAGGCAGAATTTT.

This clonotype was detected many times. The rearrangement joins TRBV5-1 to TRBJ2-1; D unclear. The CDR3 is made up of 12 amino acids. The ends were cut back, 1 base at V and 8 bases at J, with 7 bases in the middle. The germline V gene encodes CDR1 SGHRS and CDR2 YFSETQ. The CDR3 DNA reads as TGCGCCAGCAGCTTGAAGGTCCATGAGCAGTTCTTC. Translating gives CASSLKVHEQFF.

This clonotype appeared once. The CDR3 region has the DNA TGTGCCAGTTGGCGAGGGAGCGCCAGCGATACGCAGTATTTT. Its translation is CASWRGSASDTQYF. V is TRBV12-3 or TRBV12-4 and J is TRBJ2-3; TRBD2 is a possible D gene (5 bases). The CDR3 covers 14 residues. The V gene lost 9 bases and the J gene lost 6 bases, with 19 bases spanning the gap.

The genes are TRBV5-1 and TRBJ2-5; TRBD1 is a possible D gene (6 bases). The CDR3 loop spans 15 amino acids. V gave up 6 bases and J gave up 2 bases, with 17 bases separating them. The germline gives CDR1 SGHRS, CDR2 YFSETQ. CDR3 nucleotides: TGCGCCAGCACCCAGATAGGGGGAGAACAAGAGACCCAGTACTTC. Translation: CASTQIGGEQETQYF.

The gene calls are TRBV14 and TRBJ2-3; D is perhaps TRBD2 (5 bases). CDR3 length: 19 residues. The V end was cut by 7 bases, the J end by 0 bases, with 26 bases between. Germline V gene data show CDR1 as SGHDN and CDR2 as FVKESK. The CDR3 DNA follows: TGTGCCAGCAACTATACATCCTGGACTTGCGTTGTGAGCACAGATACGCAGTATTTT. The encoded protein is CASNYTSWTCVVSTDTQYF. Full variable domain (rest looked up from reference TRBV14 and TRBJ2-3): EAGVTQFPSHSVIEKGQTVTLRCDPISGHDNLYWYRRVMGKEIKFLLHFVKESKQDESGMPNNRFLAERTGGTYSTLKVQPAELEDSGVYFCASNYTSWTCVVSTDTQYFGPGTRLTVL.

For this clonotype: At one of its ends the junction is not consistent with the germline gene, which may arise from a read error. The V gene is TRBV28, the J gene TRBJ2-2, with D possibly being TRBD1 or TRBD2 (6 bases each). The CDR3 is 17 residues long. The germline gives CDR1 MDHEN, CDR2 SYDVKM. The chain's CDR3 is CASSFPARDINTRELFF. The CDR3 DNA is TGTGCCAGCAGTTTTCCTGCGCGGGACATCAACACCAGGGAGCTGTTTTTT.

CDR3 loop: CSVELSRADINEQFF. CDR3 bases: TGCAGCGTTGAACTTTCTAGGGCCGATATCAATGAGCAGTTCTTC. The rearrangement joins TRBV29-1 to TRBJ2-1, with no clear D. CDR3 length equals 15 residues. Germline assignment: CDR1 SQVTM and CDR2 ANQGSEA. V gave up 2 bases and J gave up 6 bases, with 17 bases separating them.

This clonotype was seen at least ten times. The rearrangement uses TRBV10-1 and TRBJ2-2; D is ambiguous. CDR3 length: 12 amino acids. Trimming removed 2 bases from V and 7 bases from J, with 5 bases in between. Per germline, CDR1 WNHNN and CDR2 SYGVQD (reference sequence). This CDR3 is CASSEINGELFF. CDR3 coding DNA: TGCGCCAGCAGTGAGATAAACGGGGAGCTGTTTTTT.

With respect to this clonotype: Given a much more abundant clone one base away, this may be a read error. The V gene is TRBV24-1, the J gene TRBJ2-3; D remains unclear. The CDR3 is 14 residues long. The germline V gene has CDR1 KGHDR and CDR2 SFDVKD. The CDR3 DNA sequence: TGTTCCACCAGTGACAACCGTGGTGTGGATACGCAGTATTTT. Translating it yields CSTSDNRGVDTQYF.

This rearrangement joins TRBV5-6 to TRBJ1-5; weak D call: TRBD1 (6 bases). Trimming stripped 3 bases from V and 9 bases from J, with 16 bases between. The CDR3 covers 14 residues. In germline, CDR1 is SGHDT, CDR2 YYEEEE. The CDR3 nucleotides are TGTGCCAGCAGCTCAGGGTGGGACAATAGGCCCCAGCATTTT. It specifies CASSSGWDNRPQHF.

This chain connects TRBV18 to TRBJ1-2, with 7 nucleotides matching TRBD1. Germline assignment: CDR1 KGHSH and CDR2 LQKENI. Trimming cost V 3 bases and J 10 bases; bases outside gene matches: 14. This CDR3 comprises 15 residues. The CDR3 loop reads CASSPRDSSKFAYTF. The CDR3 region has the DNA TGTGCCAGCTCACCCCGGGACAGCTCTAAATTTGCCTACACCTTC.

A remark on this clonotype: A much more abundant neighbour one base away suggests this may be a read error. CDR3 in DNA: TGTGCCAGCAGCGGGACAGCCGGTGGGGTTTCACCCCTCCACTTT. Translation gives CASSGTAGGVSPLHF. This chain links TRBV6-4 with TRBJ1-6; the match to TRBD1 covers 7 bases. The V gene's germline CDR1 is MRHNA and CDR2 SNTAGT. The CDR3 runs 15 residues. V shed 6 bases and J 9 bases; nucleotides not matched to a gene: 11.